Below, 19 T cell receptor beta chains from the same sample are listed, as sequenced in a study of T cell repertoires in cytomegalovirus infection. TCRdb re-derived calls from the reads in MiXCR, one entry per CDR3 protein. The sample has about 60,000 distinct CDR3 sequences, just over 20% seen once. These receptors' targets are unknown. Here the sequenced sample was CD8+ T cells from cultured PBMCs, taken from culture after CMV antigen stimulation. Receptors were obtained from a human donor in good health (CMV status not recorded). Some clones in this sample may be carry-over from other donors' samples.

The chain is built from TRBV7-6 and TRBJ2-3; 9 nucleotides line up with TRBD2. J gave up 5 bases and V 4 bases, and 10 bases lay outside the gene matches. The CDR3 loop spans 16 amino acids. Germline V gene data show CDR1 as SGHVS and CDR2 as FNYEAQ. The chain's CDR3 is CASSSIAGASRDTQYF. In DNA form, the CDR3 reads TGTGCCAGCAGCTCCATAGCGGGGGCCTCCAGAGATACGCAGTATTTT.

The CDR3 region has the DNA TGTGCCAGCAGCTCCAGGGGGCGGAGTGAAAAACTGTTTTTT. Its translation is CASSSRGRSEKLFF. This chain connects TRBV7-8 to TRBJ1-4, with TRBD1 identical over 8 bases. The trim removed 4 bases at V and 7 bases at J, leaving 5 bases unmatched. Germline assignment: CDR1 SGHVS and CDR2 FQNEAQ. The CDR3 spans 14 residues.

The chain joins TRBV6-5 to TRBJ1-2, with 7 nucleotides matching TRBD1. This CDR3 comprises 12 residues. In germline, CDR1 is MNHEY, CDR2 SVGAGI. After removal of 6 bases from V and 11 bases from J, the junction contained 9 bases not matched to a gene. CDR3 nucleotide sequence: TGTGCCAGCAGCGGACAGGACGCCGGATACACCTTC. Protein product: CASSGQDAGYTF.

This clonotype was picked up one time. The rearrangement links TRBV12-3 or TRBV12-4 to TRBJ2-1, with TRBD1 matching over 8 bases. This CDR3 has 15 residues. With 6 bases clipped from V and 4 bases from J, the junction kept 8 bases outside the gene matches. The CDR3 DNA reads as TGTGCCAGCAGCCATGGACAGGGCACTTACAATGAGCAGTTCTTC. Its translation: CASSHGQGTYNEQFF.

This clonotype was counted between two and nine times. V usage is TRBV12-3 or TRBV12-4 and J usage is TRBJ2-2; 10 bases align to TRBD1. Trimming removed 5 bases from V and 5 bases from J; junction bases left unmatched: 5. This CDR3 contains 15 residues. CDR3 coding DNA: TGTGCCAGCAGTCCCTGGGACAGGGGAACCGGGGAGCTGTTTTTT. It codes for CASSPWDRGTGELFF.

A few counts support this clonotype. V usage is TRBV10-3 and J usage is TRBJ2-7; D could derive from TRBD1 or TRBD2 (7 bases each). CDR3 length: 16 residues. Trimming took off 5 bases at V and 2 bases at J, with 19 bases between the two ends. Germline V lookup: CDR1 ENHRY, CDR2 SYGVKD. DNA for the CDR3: TGTGCCATCAGTCTAGCGGACAGGTCGGGAACCTACGAGCAGTACTTC. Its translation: CAISLADRSGTYEQYF.

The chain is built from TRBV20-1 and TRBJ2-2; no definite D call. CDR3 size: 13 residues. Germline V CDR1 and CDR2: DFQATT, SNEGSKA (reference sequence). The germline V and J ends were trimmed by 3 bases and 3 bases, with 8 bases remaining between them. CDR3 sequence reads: CSARSIDTGELFF. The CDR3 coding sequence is TGCAGTGCTAGGTCGATCGACACCGGGGAGCTGTTTTTT.

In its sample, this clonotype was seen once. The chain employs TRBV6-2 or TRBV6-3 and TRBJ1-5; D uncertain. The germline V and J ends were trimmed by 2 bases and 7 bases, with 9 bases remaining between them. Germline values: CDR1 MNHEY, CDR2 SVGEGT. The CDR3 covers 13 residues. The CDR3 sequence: CASSYGLGQPQHF. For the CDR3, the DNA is TGTGCCAGCAGTTACGGATTGGGACAGCCCCAGCATTTT.

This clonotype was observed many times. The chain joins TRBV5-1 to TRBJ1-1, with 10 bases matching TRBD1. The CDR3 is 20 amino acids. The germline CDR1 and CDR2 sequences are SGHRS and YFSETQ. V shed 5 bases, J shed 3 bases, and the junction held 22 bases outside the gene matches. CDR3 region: CASRYSPFRDRGEGDTEAFF. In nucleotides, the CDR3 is TGCGCCAGCAGATATTCACCATTCCGGGACAGGGGCGAGGGGGACACTGAAGCTTTCTTT.

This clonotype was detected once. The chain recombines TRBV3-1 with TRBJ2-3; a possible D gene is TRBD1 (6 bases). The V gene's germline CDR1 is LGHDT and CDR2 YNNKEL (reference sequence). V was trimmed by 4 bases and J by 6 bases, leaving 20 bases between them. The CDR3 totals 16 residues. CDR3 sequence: CASSLLDSSEFDTQYF. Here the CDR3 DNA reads TGTGCCAGCAGCCTTTTGGACAGCTCTGAATTTGATACGCAGTATTTT.

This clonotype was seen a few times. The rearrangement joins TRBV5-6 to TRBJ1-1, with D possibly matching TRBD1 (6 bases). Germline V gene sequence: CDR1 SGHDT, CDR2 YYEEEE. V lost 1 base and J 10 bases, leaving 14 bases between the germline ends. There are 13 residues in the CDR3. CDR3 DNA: TGTGCCAGCAGCTTGCCACAGGGTGGACCAGCTTTCTTT. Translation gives CASSLPQGGPAFF.

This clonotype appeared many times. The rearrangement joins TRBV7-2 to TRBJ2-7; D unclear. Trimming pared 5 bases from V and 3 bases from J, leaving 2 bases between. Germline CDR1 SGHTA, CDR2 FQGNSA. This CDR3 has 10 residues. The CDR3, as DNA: TGTGCCAGCAGCCTCTACGAGCAGTACTTC. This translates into CASSLYEQYF.

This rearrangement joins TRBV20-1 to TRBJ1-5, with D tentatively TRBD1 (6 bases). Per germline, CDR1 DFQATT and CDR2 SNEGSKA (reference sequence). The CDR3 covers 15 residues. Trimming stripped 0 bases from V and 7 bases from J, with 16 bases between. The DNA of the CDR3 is TGCAGTGCTAGAGACGCCCTGACCCAGGGGCAGCCCCAGCATTTT. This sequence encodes CSARDALTQGQPQHF.

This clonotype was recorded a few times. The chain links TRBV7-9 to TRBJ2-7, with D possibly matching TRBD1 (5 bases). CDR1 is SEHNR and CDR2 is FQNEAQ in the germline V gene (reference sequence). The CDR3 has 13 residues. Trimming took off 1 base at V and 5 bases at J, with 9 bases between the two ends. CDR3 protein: CASSLGRGNEQYF. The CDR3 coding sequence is TGTGCCAGCAGCTTAGGTAGGGGAAACGAGCAGTACTTC.

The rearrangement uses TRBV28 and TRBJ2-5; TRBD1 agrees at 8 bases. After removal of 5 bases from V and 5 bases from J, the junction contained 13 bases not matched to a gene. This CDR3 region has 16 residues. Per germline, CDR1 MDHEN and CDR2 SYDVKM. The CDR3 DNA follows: TGTGCCAGCAGTCCAAAGGACAGGGTGGTATTGGAGACCCAGTACTTC. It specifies CASSPKDRVVLETQYF.

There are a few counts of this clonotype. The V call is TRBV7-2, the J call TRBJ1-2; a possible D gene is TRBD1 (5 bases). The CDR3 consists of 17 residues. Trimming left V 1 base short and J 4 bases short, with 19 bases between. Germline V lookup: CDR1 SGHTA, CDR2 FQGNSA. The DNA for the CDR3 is TGTGCCAGCAGCTTAGTGGAACCGGGACGCCGCACCTATGGCTACACCTTC. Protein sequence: CASSLVEPGRRTYGYTF.

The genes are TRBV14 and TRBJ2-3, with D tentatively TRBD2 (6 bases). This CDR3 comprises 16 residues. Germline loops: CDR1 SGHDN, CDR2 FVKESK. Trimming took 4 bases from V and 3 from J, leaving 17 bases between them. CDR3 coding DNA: TGTGCCAGCAGCCTCACGGGGCGGGGTTGGACAGATACGCAGTATTTT. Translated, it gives CASSLTGRGWTDTQYF.

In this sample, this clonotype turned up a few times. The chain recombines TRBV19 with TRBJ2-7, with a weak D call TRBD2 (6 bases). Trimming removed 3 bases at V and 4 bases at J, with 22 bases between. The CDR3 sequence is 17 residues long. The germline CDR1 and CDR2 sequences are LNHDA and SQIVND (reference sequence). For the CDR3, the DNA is TGTGCCAGTAGTATCCCCACTGACAGAGGGAGGAATTACGAGCAGTACTTC. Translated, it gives CASSIPTDRGRNYEQYF.

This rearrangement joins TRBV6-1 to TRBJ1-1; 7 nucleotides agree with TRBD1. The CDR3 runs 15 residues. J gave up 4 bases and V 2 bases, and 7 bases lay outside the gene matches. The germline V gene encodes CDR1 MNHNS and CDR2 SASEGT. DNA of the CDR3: TGTGCCAGCAGTGAATGGACAGGAGGTTTCACTGAAGCTTTCTTT. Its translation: CASSEWTGGFTEAFF.